Shown below are 7 T cell receptor beta chains from a single sample sequenced in a study of siplizumab effects on memory and regulatory T cells. Sequencing used immunoSEQ multiplex PCR; TCRdb keeps in-frame clones, though not all of them. The table records some 100,000 clones, 91% of them present only once. Source material: CD4+ T cells sorted from blood. These receptors were collected from a human donor in good health. Some clones in this sample may be carry-over from other donors' samples.

This clone was found once. The same CDR3 arises from other DNA sequences in this sample as well. V gene TRBV7-3 combines with J gene TRBJ2-5, with 7 bases aligning to TRBD2. The V gene end was trimmed by 5 bases and the J gene end by 5 bases; junction bases not matched to a gene: 14. The CDR3 spans 16 residues. Germline CDR1 is SGHTA and CDR2 is FQGTGA. The CDR3 bases are TGTGCCAGCAGCACTGGGGCGGGGGTGCGGGGTGAGACCCAGTACTTC. Encoded protein: CASSTGAGVRGETQYF.

V usage is TRBV9 and J usage is TRBJ1-3; D is undetermined. The CDR3 length is 15 residues. Germline V gene sequence: CDR1 SGDLS, CDR2 YYNGEE. Trimming pared 4 bases from V and 0 bases from J, leaving 11 bases between. CDR3 sequence: CASSPQLASGNTIYF. In nucleotides, the CDR3 is TGTGCCAGCAGCCCACAATTGGCCTCTGGAAACACCATATATTTT.

The chain combines TRBV19 with TRBJ2-5; D might be TRBD2 (5 bases). V lost 3 bases and J lost 5, with 16 bases in between. CDR3 length: 15 residues. CDR1 LNHDA and CDR2 SQIVND come from the germline V gene (reference sequence). The CDR3 reads CASSIDTGSMETQYF. CDR3 nucleotides: TGTGCCAGTAGTATTGACACGGGGAGTATGGAGACCCAGTACTTC. The complete variable domain, with remaining parts taken from reference TRBV19 and TRBJ2-5, reads DGGITQSPKYLFRKEGQNVTLSCEQNLNHDAMYWYRQDPGQGLRLIYYSQIVNDFQKGDIAEGYSVSREKKESFPLTVTSAQKNPTAFYLCASSIDTGSMETQYFGPGTRLLVL.

This chain uses TRBV28 with TRBJ2-7; D is undetermined. CDR3 length: 15 residues. Between the trimmed V and J ends, which lost 3 bases and 3 bases, there was a span of 15 bases. Germline V lookup: CDR1 MDHEN, CDR2 SYDVKM. The CDR3 region has the DNA TGTGCCAGCAGTTTCGAGGACCCGGATATCTACGAGCAGTACTTC. The encoded protein is CASSFEDPDIYEQYF.

V gene TRBV7-3 combines with J gene TRBJ2-3, with D uncertain. With 6 bases removed from V and 2 bases from J, the gap between germline ends came to 15 bases. Germline V lookup: CDR1 SGHTA, CDR2 FQGTGA. The CDR3 contains 15 residues. The CDR3 loop is CASSFTSVATDTQYF. The CDR3 nucleotides are TGTGCCAGCAGTTTCACATCGGTGGCCACAGATACGCAGTATTTT.

The chain has TRBV5-5 and TRBJ2-1; a possible D gene is TRBD2 (6 bases). V was pared by 6 bases and J by 9 bases, with 22 bases between. CDR1 is SGHKS, CDR2 YYEKEE, per germline (reference sequence). The CDR3 runs to 15 residues. The CDR3 region is CASTRTTRSGSEQFF. For the CDR3, the DNA is TGTGCCAGCACCCGCACGACTAGGTCGGGGAGTGAGCAGTTCTTC.

The V call is TRBV6-1, the J call TRBJ1-2; D perhaps matches TRBD1 (6 bases). The germline V gene has CDR1 MNHNS and CDR2 SASEGT. CDR3 length equals 15 residues. Deletions cut 0 bases from V and 8 bases from J, with 16 bases between. The CDR3 region is CASSEAGQGLRGYTF. As DNA, the CDR3 is TGTGCCAGCAGTGAAGCCGGCCAGGGGTTGCGCGGCTACACCTTC.